Below, 32 T cell receptor beta chains from the same sample are listed, as sequenced in a study of T cell responses to AZD1222 COVID-19 vaccine. TCRdb's table, derived via immunoSEQ multiplex PCR, lists solely in-frame clones and lacks some. The data hold about 120,000 clones, with 75% to 95% observed a single time. The sequencing used peripheral blood, collected 28 days after the second dose of the MenACWY control vaccine. The receptor source for this set is an adult who received the MenACWY meningococcal vaccine as a control.

V and J are TRBV28 and TRBJ1-4, with D possibly being TRBD1 (5 bases). This CDR3 region has 16 residues. Germline assignment: CDR1 MDHEN and CDR2 SYDVKM. Between the trimmed V and J ends, which lost 4 bases and 7 bases, there was a span of 19 bases. This chain's CDR3 is CASSSPPGRGGEKLFF. In DNA, the CDR3 is TGTGCCAGCAGTTCACCTCCGGGACGGGGGGGTGAAAAACTGTTTTTT.

This clone was detected once. The chain recombines TRBV11-2 with TRBJ2-7; 7 nucleotides match TRBD1. The V and J ends lost 3 bases and 3 bases, in that order; junction bases with no gene match: 5. This CDR3 is 14 amino acids long. Germline V gene lookup returns CDR1 SGHAT and CDR2 FQNNGV. The CDR3 sequence is CASSFEAGGYEQYV. The DNA for the CDR3 is TGTGCCAGCAGCTTCGAGGCAGGGGGCTACGAGCAGTACGTC.

The rearrangement uses TRBV9 and TRBJ2-5, with D possibly matching TRBD2 (6 bases). Trimming left V 4 bases short and J 3 bases short, with 19 bases between. This CDR3 is built from 16 residues. CDR1 and CDR2 from the germline V gene are SGDLS and YYNGEE. CDR3 coding DNA: TGTGCCAGCAGCTCAATTTCGACTAGGTTGGAAGAGACCCAGTACTTC. Its protein is CASSSISTRLEETQYF. Full variable domain (rest looked up from reference TRBV9 and TRBJ2-5): DSGVTQTPKHLITATGQRVTLRCSPRSGDLSVYWYQQSLDQGLQFLIQYYNGEERAKGNILERFSAQQFPDLHSELNLSSLELGDSALYFCASSSISTRLEETQYFGPGTRLLVL.

The chain employs TRBV6-6 and TRBJ1-2; a possible D gene is TRBD1 (6 bases). Trimming removed 6 bases from V and 5 bases from J, with 10 bases in between. Looked up from germline, CDR1 is MNHNY and CDR2 is SVGAGI (reference sequence). The CDR3 has 12 residues. CDR3 sequence: CASSEDRYGYTF. Here the CDR3 DNA reads TGTGCCAGCAGCGAGGACAGATATGGCTACACCTTC.

This clone was recorded a few times. V usage is TRBV11-2 and J usage is TRBJ1-1; TRBD1 is a possible D gene (5 bases). The CDR3 loop spans 12 amino acids. CDR1 is SGHAT and CDR2 is FQNNGV in the germline V gene. V lost 2 bases, J lost 6 bases, and 7 bases lay in between. The CDR3, as DNA: TGTGCCAGCAGCTTACAGGGAGCTGAAGCTTTCTTT. It yields the protein CASSLQGAEAFF.

The chain links TRBV3-1 (or the pseudogene TRBV3-2) to TRBJ2-7; D may be TRBD1 (6 bases). CDR1 LGHDT and CDR2 YNNKEL come from the germline V gene (reference sequence). V was pared by 1 base and J by 6 bases, with 13 bases between. The CDR3 has 14 residues. The CDR3 spells CASSQGLQGAEQYF. Here the CDR3 DNA reads TGTGCCAGCAGCCAAGGCCTACAGGGAGCCGAGCAGTACTTC.

The CDR3 spells CASRGDGRSYNSPLHF. CDR3 bases: TGTGCCAGCAGGGGGGACGGCCGCTCCTATAATTCACCCCTCCACTTT. This sequence joins TRBV2 and TRBJ1-6; D is possibly TRBD1 (5 bases). The germline V and J ends were trimmed by 6 bases and 0 bases, with 12 bases remaining between them. The CDR3 is 16 amino acids. The germline gives CDR1 SNHLY, CDR2 FYNNEI.

The chain has TRBV29-1 and TRBJ1-1; D not certain. This CDR3 region has 13 residues. CDR1 and CDR2 from the germline V gene are SQVTM and ANQGSEA. Trimming stripped 4 bases from V and 7 bases from J, with 16 bases between. The chain's CDR3 is CSVVKPLHGEAFF. The CDR3 nucleotides are TGCAGCGTTGTTAAGCCTCTTCATGGTGAAGCTTTCTTT.

Comment on this clone: Its ends do not fully match the called genes, so a read error is possible. The J gene is TRBJ2-3, the V gene TRBV5-1, with D perhaps matching TRBD1 or TRBD2 (5 bases each). The CDR3 spans 18 residues. Germline V lookup: CDR1 SGHRS, CDR2 YFSETQ. The CDR3 bases are TGCGCCAGCACCTTGCGAACCGGGGCTCAGCGAGTCACAGATACGCAGTATTTT. It yields the protein CASTLRTGAQRVTDTQYF.

The V and J genes are TRBV30 and TRBJ1-5; D gene ambiguous. Germline V CDR1 and CDR2: GTSNPN, SVGIG (reference sequence). This CDR3 has 14 amino acids. Deletions cut 4 bases from V and 2 bases from J, with 12 bases between. The CDR3 DNA sequence: TGTGCCTGGAAGGGCCGGCCGGGCAATCAGCCCCAGCATTTT. It codes for CAWKGRPGNQPQHF.

The chain has TRBV6-2 or TRBV6-3 and TRBJ2-1; possible D gene TRBD2, 5 bases. V lost 0 bases and J 0 bases, leaving 12 bases between the germline ends. The CDR3 covers 17 residues. CDR1 and CDR2 from the germline V gene are MNHEY and SVGEGT. CDR3 loop: CASSYSAALASYNEQFF. The CDR3 DNA is TGTGCCAGCAGTTACTCGGCGGCGCTAGCCTCCTACAATGAGCAGTTCTTC.

V usage is TRBV24-1 and J usage is TRBJ1-3, with D unclear. V lost 3 bases, J lost 0 bases, and 8 bases lay in between. This CDR3 comprises 15 residues. Germline V CDR1 and CDR2: KGHDR, SFDVKD. CDR3 region: CATSDGRFSGNTIYF. CDR3 in DNA: TGTGCCACCAGTGATGGGCGGTTCTCTGGAAACACCATATATTTT.

This rearrangement joins TRBV12-3 or TRBV12-4 to TRBJ2-1; no reliable D call. The CDR3 contains 12 residues. Trimming pared 2 bases from V and 8 bases from J, leaving 7 bases between. The DNA for the CDR3 is TGTGCCAGCAGTTTATTGGGGTATGAGCAGTTCTTC. Its protein product is CASSLLGYEQFF.

The chain recombines TRBV24-1 with TRBJ2-7, with D unresolved. Germline CDR1 KGHDR, CDR2 SFDVKD. Trimming cost V 4 bases and J 4 bases, with 22 bases left between them. The CDR3 is made up of 17 amino acids. Here the CDR3 reads CATSDPPQVGSMYEQYF. In nucleotides, the CDR3 is TGTGCCACCAGTGACCCCCCCCAGGTGGGAAGTATGTACGAGCAGTACTTC.

CDR3 coding DNA: TGTGCCACCCGGGGCGGGGCGGGTCAGCCCCAGCATTTT. Its translation: CATRGGAGQPQHF. This chain connects TRBV24-1 to TRBJ1-5; perhaps TRBD1 as D (5 bases). CDR1 KGHDR and CDR2 SFDVKD come from the germline V gene. The CDR3 runs 13 residues. Deletions cut 9 bases from V and 6 bases from J, with 14 bases between.

By sample share, this clone is medium-sized (0.01 to 0.1%). The V gene is TRBV12-1, the J gene TRBJ2-7; the DNA was not compared with TRBD1, the D call given in the table. TRBV12-1 is recorded as a pseudogene. The CDR3 runs to 15 residues. The CDR3 DNA follows: TGTGCCAGCAGCGCGTACGGGACAGGGCCGTACGAGCAGTACGTC. Amino acids: CASSAYGTGPYEQYV.

The V gene is TRBV12-3 or TRBV12-4, the J gene TRBJ1-2, with 8 bases that match TRBD1. The CDR3 sequence is 13 residues long. The ends lost 5 bases at V and 7 bases at J; junction bases unmatched: 6. CDR3 sequence: CASSTQGGGGYTF. Here the CDR3 DNA reads TGTGCCAGCAGTACACAGGGGGGTGGTGGCTACACCTTC.

The CDR3: CASSQAWAGGFDEQFF. In DNA, the CDR3 is TGTGCCAGCAGCCAAGCCTGGGCAGGGGGCTTCGATGAGCAGTTCTTC. The chain has TRBV3-1 (or the pseudogene TRBV3-2) and TRBJ2-1; 8 positions match TRBD1. CDR1 and CDR2 from the germline V gene are LGHDT and YNNKEL (reference sequence). The V segment lost 1 base and the J segment 8 bases; nucleotides outside the gene matches: 10. CDR3 length: 16 residues.

V is TRBV19 and J is TRBJ1-4, with 7 bases matching TRBD1. This CDR3 has 13 amino acids. V lost 10 bases and J lost 6; bases outside the gene matches: 8. Germline V gives CDR1 LNHDA, CDR2 SQIVND (reference sequence). The DNA for the CDR3 is TGTGCCACCCACAGGGGAAGTGATGAAAAACTGTTTTTT. The encoded protein is CATHRGSDEKLFF.

V is TRBV7-3 and J is TRBJ2-2; D remains unclear. Between the trimmed V and J ends, which lost 5 bases and 1 base, there was a span of 14 bases. Germline CDR1 SGHTA, CDR2 FQGTGA. The CDR3 spans 16 residues. CDR3 sequence (DNA): TGTGCCAGCAGCCCATGGCGGATGATGAACACCGGGGAGCTGTTTTTT. Translating it yields CASSPWRMMNTGELFF.

The chain combines TRBV7-9 with TRBJ2-5; D is undetermined. CDR3 size: 13 residues. Trimming took 5 bases from V and 4 from J, leaving 11 bases between them. Germline V gene data show CDR1 as SEHNR and CDR2 as FQNEAQ (reference sequence). CDR3 residues: CASSPFGAETQYF. CDR3 nucleotide sequence: TGTGCCAGCAGCCCCTTCGGCGCAGAGACCCAGTACTTC.

V is TRBV7-4 and J is TRBJ1-6; D is uncertain. From germline, CDR1 is SGHVT and CDR2 SQSDAQ. Trimming cost V 3 bases and J 0 bases, with 18 bases left between them. CDR3 length: 19 residues. The CDR3 loop reads CASSLSRTAPLSYNSPLHF. Here the CDR3 DNA reads TGTGCCAGCAGCTTGAGCAGGACTGCTCCGCTCTCCTATAATTCACCCCTCCACTTT. Together with reference TRBV7-4 and TRBJ1-6, the CDR3 gives the full variable domain: GAGVSQSPRYKVAKRGRDVALRCDSISGHVTLYWYRQTLGQGSEVLTYSQSDAQRDKSGRPSGRFSAERPERSVSTLKIQRTEQGDSAVYLCASSLSRTAPLSYNSPLHFGNGTRLTVT.

This rearrangement joins TRBV11-2 to TRBJ2-1; D remains unclear. Trimming took 6 bases from V and 9 from J, leaving 15 bases between them. Germline V CDR1 and CDR2: SGHAT, FQNNGV. The CDR3 spans 13 residues. The CDR3 protein is CASRPILVGEQFF. The CDR3 bases are TGTGCCAGCAGACCGATTCTAGTTGGTGAGCAGTTCTTC.

The chain is built from TRBV21-1 and TRBJ2-7; the DNA was not compared with TRBD1, the D call given in the table. TRBV21-1 is flagged as a pseudogene. The CDR3 runs 18 residues. The CDR3 loop is CASSKILRGGQGAYEQYV. CDR3 coding DNA: TGTGCCAGCAGCAAAATCCTCCGAGGTGGGCAGGGGGCGTACGAGCAGTACGTC.

The count of this clone is one. CDR3 coding DNA: TGCGCCAGCAGCTTGGCCCACCAGACTAGCGGGATTAGCGAGCAGTACTTC. It codes for CASSLAHQTSGISEQYF. The chain is built from TRBV5-1 and TRBJ2-7; 11 nucleotides agree with TRBD2. The ends lost 0 bases at V and 6 bases at J; junction bases unmatched: 11. Looked up from germline, CDR1 is SGHRS and CDR2 is YFSETQ. This CDR3 contains 17 residues.

The V and J genes are TRBV7-3 and TRBJ2-5; the D gene is possibly TRBD2 (6 bases). This CDR3 is 13 amino acids long. Trimming cost V 4 bases and J 2 bases, with 8 bases left between them. The germline V gene encodes CDR1 SGHTA and CDR2 FQGTGA. The CDR3 bases are TGTGCCAGCAGCTGGGACTTTCAAGAGACCCAGTACTTC. Translation gives CASSWDFQETQYF. Complete variable domain (other parts from reference TRBV7-3 and TRBJ2-5): GAGVSQTPSNKVTEKGKYVELRCDPISGHTALYWYRQSLGQGPEFLIYFQGTGAADDSGLPNDRFFAVRPEGSVSTLKIQRTERGDSAVYLCASSWDFQETQYFGPGTRLLVL.

The J gene is TRBJ1-6, the V gene TRBV19; 9 nucleotides align to TRBD1. The CDR3 runs 16 residues. V trimming: 7 bases; J trimming: 0 bases; junction bases outside the gene matches: 4. Germline V lookup: CDR1 LNHDA, CDR2 SQIVND (reference sequence). For the CDR3, the DNA is TGTGCCAGTATGGGACAGGGTGGCTCCTATAATTCACCCCTCCACTTT. The encoded protein is CASMGQGGSYNSPLHF.

This sequence joins TRBV19 and TRBJ2-7; the match to TRBD2 covers 9 bases. The CDR3 contains 15 residues. The V gene end was trimmed by 10 bases and the J gene end by 4 bases; junction bases not matched to a gene: 14. Germline-derived CDR1 and CDR2 are LNHDA and SQIVND (reference sequence). The CDR3 spells CAKKSGASGMYEQYV. Written as DNA, the CDR3 is TGTGCCAAAAAATCGGGGGCTAGCGGGATGTACGAGCAGTACGTC.

The V and J genes are TRBV30 and TRBJ2-7; 8 bases map to TRBD2. V gave up 7 bases and J gave up 3 bases; unmatched junction bases: 8. Germline V lookup: CDR1 GTSNPN, CDR2 SVGIG (reference sequence). This CDR3 contains 13 residues. Here the CDR3 DNA reads TGTGCCTACAGGACGGGGGGGATCTACGAGCAGTACTTC. It is translated as CAYRTGGIYEQYF.

The chain carries TRBV7-3 and TRBJ2-3, with D tentatively TRBD2 (6 bases). The CDR3 runs 17 residues. V was clipped by 1 base and J by 0 bases, with 14 bases between them. Germline V CDR1 and CDR2: SGHTA, FQGTGA. DNA of the CDR3: TGTGCCAGCAGCTTAATAGGAGCGGGCGCTAGCACAGATACGCAGTATTTT. This encodes CASSLIGAGASTDTQYF.

This chain connects TRBV6-2 or TRBV6-3 to TRBJ2-3, with D tentatively TRBD1 (6 bases). Per germline, CDR1 MNHEY and CDR2 SVGEGT. V dropped 2 bases and J dropped 2 bases, with 20 bases sitting between them. CDR3 length equals 18 residues. This CDR3 is CASSYPTKTGGFTDTQYF. The CDR3 bases are TGTGCCAGCAGTTACCCAACAAAGACAGGCGGGTTCACAGATACGCAGTATTTT.

The chain combines TRBV27 with TRBJ2-2; 11 bases are shared with TRBD1. Trimming at V came to 5 bases and at J to 1 base, leaving 3 bases not matched to a gene. Germline-derived CDR1 and CDR2 are MNHEY and SMNVEV (reference sequence). This CDR3 contains 16 residues. The CDR3 loop reads CASSPGTGGNTGELFF. The DNA for the CDR3 is TGTGCCAGCAGTCCGGGGACAGGGGGGAACACCGGGGAGCTGTTTTTT.